The rows below give T cell receptor beta chains drawn from one sample of a study of shared clonotypes between healthy human individuals. Sequencing was performed with immunoSEQ multiplex PCR; in TCRdb, only in-frame clones are kept and a portion is missing. The sample shows about 2.3 million clones, 85% to 95% of them seen only once. Sequencing input: naive CD4+ T cells from PBMCs. All receptors come from a man between 18 and 35 years old in good health. Some clones in this sample may be carry-over from other donors' samples. CDR3s include the opening cysteine and the closing phenylalanine or tryptophan.

J gene: TRBJ1-5; V gene: TRBV6-5; CDR3 protein: CASSYSRGQPQHF
J gene: TRBJ2-7; V gene: TRBV28; CDR3 protein: CASSKPQWVKDEQYF
J gene: TRBJ2-4; V gene: TRBV7-2; CDR3 protein: CASSQLRGANIQYF
J gene: TRBJ2-7; V gene: TRBV4-2; CDR3 protein: CASSPGRTDYEQYF
J gene: TRBJ2-1; V gene: TRBV7-8; CDR3 protein: CASSSPLGGRDQTDEQFF
J gene: TRBJ2-7; V gene: TRBV28; CDR3 protein: CASMRGQGNHEQYF
J gene: TRBJ2-1; V gene: TRBV7-8; CDR3 protein: CASSPEQGYSYNEQFF
J gene: TRBJ2-7; V gene: TRBV5-4; CDR3 protein: CASRSRDRPYEQYF
J gene: TRBJ1-4; V gene: TRBV14; CDR3 protein: CASSQGVFGDAGEKLFF
J gene: TRBJ2-7; V gene: TRBV11-3; CDR3 protein: CASSFTGNSYEQYF
J gene: TRBJ2-5; V gene: TRBV4-3; CDR3 protein: CASSQDGLGETQYF
J gene: TRBJ1-1; V gene: TRBV6-4; CDR3 protein: CASLTGVVPNTEAFF
J gene: TRBJ1-5; V gene: TRBV2; CDR3 protein: CASRAGQVGNQPQHF
J gene: TRBJ2-1; V gene: TRBV7-2; CDR3 protein: CASSPTGSGRNEQFF
J gene: TRBJ1-2; V gene: TRBV19; CDR3 protein: CASSPPQVAFGYTF
J gene: TRBJ2-2; V gene: TRBV2; CDR3 protein: CASRGGRGQAILNTGELFF
J gene: TRBJ2-7; V gene: TRBV7-8; CDR3 protein: CASSLAGYQGSNEQYF
J gene: TRBJ1-5; V gene: TRBV19; CDR3 protein: CASSLPRDRGQPQHF
J gene: TRBJ2-2; V gene: TRBV7-3; CDR3 protein: CASSPRRTGELFF
J gene: TRBJ1-1; V gene: TRBV20-1; CDR3 protein: CSGGRNTEAFF
J gene: TRBJ2-5; V gene: TRBV9; CDR3 protein: CASSVAPQETQYF
J gene: TRBJ2-7; V gene: TRBV27; CDR3 protein: CASSLAGGAYEQYF
J gene: TRBJ1-4; V gene: TRBV28; CDR3 protein: CASTGFLNEKLFF
J gene: TRBJ1-6; V gene: TRBV6-5; CDR3 protein: CASSYNRGDSPLHF